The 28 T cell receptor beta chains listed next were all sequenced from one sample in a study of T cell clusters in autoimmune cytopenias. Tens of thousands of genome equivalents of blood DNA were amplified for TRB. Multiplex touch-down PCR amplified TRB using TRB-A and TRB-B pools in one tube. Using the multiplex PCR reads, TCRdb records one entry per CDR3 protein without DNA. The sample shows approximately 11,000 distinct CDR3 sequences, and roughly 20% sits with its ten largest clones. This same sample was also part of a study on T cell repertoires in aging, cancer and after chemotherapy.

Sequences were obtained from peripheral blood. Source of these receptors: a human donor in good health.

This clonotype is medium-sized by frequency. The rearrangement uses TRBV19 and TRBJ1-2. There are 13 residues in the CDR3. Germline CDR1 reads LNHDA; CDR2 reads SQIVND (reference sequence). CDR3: CASSIQENYGYTF. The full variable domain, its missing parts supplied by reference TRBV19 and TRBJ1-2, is DGGITQSPKYLFRKEGQNVTLSCEQNLNHDAMYWYRQDPGQGLRLIYYSQIVNDFQKGDIAEGYSVSREKKESFPLTVTSAQKNPTAFYLCASSIQENYGYTFGSGTRLTVV.

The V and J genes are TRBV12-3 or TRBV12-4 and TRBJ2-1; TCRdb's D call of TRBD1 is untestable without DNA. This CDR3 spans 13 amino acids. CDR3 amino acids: CASSLMGGNEQFF.

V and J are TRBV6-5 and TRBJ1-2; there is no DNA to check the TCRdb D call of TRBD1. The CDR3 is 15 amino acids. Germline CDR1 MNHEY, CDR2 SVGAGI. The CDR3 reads CASRRDRGDHGGYTF.

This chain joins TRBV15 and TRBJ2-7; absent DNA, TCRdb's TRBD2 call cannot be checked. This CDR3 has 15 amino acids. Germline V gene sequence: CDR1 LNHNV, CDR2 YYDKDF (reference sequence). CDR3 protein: CATSRGGLALHEQYF. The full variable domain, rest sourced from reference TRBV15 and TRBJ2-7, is DAMVIQNPRYQVTQFGKPVTLSCSQTLNHNVMYWYQQKSSQAPKLLFHYYDKDFNNEADTPDNFQSRRPNTSFCFLDIRSPGLGDTAMYLCATSRGGLALHEQYFGPGTRLTVT.

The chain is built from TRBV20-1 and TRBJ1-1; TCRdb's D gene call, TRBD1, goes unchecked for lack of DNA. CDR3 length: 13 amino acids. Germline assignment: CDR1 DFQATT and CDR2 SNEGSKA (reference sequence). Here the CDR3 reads CSARAPNHDEAFF.

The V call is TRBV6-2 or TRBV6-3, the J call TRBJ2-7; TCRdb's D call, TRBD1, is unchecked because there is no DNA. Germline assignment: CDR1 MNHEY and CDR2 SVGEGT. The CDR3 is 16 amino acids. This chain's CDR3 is CASSHPPGQGTYEQYF.

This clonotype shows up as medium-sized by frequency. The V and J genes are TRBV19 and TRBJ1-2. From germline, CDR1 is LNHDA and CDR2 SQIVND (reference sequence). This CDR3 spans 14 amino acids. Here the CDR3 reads CASTTDSEFHGYTF.

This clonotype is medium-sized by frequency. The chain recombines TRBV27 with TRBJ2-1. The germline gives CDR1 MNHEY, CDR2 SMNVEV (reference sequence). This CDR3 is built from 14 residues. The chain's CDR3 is CASSLSHQRNEQFF.

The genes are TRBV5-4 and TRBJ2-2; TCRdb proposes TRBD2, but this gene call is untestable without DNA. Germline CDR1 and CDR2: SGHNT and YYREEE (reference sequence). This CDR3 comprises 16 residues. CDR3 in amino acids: CASSAGLAVNTGELFF. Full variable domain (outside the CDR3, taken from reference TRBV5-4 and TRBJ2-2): ETGVTQSPTHLIKTRGQQVTLRCSSQSGHNTVSWYQQALGQGPQFIFQYYREEENGRGNFPPRFSGLQFPNYSSELNVNALELDDSALYLCASSAGLAVNTGELFFGEGSRLTVL.

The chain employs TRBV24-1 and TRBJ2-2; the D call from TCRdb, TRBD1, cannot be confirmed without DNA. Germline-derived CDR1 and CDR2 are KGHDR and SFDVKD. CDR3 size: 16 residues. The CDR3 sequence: CATSDRDRRRTGELFF.

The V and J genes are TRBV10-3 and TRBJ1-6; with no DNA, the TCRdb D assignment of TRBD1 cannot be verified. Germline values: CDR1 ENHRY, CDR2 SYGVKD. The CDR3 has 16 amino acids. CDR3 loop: CAISAREGDMYSPLHF.

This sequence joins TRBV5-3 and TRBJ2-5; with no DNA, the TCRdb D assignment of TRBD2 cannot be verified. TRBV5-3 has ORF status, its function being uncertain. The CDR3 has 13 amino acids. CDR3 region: CASSVVLGETQYF.

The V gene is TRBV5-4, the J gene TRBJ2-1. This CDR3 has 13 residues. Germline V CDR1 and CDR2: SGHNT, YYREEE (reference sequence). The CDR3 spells CASSSSTYNEQFF.

The CDR3 sequence is CASSENRGYSPLHF. The chain combines TRBV6-1 with TRBJ1-6; there is no DNA to check the TCRdb D call of TRBD1. The CDR3 contains 14 residues. The germline V gene has CDR1 MNHNS and CDR2 SASEGT.

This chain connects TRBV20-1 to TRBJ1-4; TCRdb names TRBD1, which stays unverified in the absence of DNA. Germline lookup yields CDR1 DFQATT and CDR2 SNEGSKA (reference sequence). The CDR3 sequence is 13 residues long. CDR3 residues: CSATQGKGEKLFF.

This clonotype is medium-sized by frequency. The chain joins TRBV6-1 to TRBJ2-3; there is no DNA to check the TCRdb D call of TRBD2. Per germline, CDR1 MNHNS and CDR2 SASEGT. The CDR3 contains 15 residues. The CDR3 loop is CASRRTSGRPDTQYF.

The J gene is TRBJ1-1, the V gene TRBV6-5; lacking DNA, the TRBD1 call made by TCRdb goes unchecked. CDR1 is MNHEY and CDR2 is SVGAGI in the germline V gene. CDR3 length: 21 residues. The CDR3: CASSFSPIPGQGAKGDTEAFF.

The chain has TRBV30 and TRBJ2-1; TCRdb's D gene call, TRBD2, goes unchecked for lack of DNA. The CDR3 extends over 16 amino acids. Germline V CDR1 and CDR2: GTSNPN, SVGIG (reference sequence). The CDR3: CAWSVGSSGTYNEQFF. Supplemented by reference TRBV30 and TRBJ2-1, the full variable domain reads SQTIHQWPATLVQPVGSPLSLECTVEGTSNPNLYWYRQAAGRGLQLLFYSVGIGQISSEVPQNLSASRPQDRQFILSSKKLLLSDSGFYLCAWSVGSSGTYNEQFFGPGTRLTVL.

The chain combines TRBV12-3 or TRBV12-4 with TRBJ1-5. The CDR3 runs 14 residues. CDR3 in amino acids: CASSQDRSNQPQHF.

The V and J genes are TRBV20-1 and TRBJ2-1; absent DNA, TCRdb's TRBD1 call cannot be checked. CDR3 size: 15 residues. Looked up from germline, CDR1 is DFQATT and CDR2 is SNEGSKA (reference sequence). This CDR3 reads CSARRGETGGNEQFF.

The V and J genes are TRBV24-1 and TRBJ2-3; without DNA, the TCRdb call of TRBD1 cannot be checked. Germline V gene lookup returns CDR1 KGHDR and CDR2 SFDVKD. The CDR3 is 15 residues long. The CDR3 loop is CATSARTGSTDTQYF.

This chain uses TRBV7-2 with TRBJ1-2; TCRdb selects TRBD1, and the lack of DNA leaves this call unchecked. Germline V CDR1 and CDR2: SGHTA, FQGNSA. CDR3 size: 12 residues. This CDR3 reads CASNSGGGGYTF.

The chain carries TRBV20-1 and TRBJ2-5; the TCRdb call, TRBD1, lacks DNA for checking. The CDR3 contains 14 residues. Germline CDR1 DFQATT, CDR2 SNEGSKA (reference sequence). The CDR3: CSARVPRGQETQYF.

CDR3 loop: CSARSLAAYNEQFF. The V gene is TRBV20-1, the J gene TRBJ2-1. Germline V gives CDR1 DFQATT, CDR2 SNEGSKA (reference sequence). CDR3 length equals 14 residues.

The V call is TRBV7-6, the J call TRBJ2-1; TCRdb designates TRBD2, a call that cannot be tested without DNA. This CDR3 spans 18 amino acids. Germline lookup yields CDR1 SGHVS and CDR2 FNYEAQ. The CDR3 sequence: CASSLFLPTSGSWNEQFF.

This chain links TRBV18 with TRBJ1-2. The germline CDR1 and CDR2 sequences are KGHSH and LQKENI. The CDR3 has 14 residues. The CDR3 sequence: CASSHPSGWDGYTF.

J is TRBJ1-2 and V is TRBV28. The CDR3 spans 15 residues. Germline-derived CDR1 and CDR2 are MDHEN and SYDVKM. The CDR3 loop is CASLAEPPHVYGYTF.

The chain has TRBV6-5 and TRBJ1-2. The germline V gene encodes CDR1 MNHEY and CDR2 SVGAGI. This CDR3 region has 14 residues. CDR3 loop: CASSYRREGYGYTF.